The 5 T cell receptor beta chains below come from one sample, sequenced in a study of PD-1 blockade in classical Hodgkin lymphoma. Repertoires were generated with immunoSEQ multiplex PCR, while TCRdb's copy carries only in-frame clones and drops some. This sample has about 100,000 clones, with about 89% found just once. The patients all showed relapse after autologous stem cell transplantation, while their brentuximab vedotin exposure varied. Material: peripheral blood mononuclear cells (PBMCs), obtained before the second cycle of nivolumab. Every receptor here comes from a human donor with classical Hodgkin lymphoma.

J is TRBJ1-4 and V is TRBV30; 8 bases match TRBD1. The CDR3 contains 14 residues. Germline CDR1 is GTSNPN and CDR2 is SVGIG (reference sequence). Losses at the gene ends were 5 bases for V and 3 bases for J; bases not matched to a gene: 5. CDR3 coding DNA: TGTGCCTGGGTCCCGGACAGGGCTAATGAAAAACTGTTTTTT. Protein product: CAWVPDRANEKLFF.

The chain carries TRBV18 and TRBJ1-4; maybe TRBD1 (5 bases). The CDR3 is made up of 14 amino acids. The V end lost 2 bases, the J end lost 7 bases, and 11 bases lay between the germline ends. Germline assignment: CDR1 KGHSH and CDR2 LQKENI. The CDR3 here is CASSPIGAREKLFF. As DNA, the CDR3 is TGTGCCAGCTCACCAATAGGGGCTCGTGAAAAACTGTTTTTT.

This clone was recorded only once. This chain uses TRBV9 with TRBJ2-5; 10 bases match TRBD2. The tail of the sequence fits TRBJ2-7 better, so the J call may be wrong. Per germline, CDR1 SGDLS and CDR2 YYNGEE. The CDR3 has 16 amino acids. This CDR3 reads CASGNPKERGGYEQYF. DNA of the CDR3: TGTGCCAGCGGGAACCCGAAGGAGCGGGGGGGCTACGAGCAGTACTTC.

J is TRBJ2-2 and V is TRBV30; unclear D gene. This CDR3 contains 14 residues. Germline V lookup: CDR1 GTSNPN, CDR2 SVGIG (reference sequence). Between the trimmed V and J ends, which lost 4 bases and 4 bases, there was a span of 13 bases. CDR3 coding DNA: TGTGCCTGGACCCGACTTAGCCCCACCGGGGAGCTGTTTTTT. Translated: CAWTRLSPTGELFF. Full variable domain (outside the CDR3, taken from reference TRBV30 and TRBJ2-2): SQTIHQWPATLVQPVGSPLSLECTVEGTSNPNLYWYRQAAGRGLQLLFYSVGIGQISSEVPQNLSASRPQDRQFILSSKKLLLSDSGFYLCAWTRLSPTGELFFGEGSRLTVL.

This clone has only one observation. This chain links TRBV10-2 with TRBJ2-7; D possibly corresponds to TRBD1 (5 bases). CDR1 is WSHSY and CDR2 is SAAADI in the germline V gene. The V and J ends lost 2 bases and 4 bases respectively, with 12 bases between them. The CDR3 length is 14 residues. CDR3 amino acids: CASSEDPQGYEQYF. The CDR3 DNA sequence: TGCGCCAGCAGTGAGGATCCCCAGGGTTACGAGCAGTACTTC.